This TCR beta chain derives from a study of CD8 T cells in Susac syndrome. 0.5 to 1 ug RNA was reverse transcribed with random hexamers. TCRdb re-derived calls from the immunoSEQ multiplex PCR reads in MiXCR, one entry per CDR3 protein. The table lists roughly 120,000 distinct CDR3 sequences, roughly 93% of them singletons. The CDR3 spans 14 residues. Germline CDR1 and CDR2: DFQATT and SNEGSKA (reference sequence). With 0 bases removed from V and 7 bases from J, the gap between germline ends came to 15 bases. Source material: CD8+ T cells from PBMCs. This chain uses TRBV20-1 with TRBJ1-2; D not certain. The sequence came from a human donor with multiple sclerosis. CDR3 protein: CSARDSDGGSGYTF. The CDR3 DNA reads TGCAGTGCTAGAGATTCTGACGGTGGATCTGGCTACACCTTC.